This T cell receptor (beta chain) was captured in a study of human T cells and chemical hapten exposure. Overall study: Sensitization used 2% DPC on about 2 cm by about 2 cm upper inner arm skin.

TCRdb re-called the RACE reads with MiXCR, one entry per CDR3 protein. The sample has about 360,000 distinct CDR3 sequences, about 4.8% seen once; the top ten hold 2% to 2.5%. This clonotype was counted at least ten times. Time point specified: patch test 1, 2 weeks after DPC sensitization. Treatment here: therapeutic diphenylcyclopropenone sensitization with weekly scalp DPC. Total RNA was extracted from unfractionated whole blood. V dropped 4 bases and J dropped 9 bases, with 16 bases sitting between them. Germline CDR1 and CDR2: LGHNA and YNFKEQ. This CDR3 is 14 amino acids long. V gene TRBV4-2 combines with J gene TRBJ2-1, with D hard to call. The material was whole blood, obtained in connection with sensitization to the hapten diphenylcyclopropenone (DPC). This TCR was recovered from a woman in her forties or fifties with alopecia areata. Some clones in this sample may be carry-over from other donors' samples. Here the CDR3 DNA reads TGTGCCAGCAGCCCCGGCATCTATTTTGGTGAGCAGTTCTTC. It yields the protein CASSPGIYFGEQFF.